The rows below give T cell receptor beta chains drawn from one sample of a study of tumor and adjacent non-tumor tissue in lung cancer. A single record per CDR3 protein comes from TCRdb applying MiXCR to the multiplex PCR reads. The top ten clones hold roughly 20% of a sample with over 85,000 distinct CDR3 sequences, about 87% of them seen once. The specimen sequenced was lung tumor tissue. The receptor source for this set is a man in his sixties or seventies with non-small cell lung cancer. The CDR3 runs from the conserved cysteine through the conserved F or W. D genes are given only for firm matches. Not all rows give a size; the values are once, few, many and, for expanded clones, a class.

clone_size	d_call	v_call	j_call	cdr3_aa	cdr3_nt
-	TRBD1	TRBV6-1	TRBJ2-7	CASRGDRAVTYEYYF	TGTGCCAGCAGGGGGGACAGGGCTGTCACCTACGAGTACTACTTC
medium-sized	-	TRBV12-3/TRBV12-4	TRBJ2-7	CASSLGSTYEQYF	TGTGCCAGCAGTTTGGGCAGCACCTACGAGCAGTACTTC
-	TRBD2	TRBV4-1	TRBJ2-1	CAISQEAASGRANEQFF	TGCGCGATCAGCCAAGAAGCGGCTAGCGGGAGGGCAAATGAGCAGTTCTTC
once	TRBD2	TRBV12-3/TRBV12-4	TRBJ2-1	CASSLTSGLNEHFF	TGTGCCAGCAGTTTAACTAGCGGGCTAAATGAGCACTTCTTC
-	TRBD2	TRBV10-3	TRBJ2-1	CAISYNPSRGGTYNEQFF	TGTGCCATCAGTTACAATCCCTCGCGGGGGGGAACCTACAATGAGCAGTTCTTC
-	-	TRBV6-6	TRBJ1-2	CASRGEGFTDYSCTF	-
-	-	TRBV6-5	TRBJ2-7	CANSPMLGYDQYF	TGTGCCAACAGCCCCATGTTGGGCTACGATCAGTACTTC
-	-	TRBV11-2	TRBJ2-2	CTSSLVGTGELFF	TGTACTAGCAGCTTGGTCGGCACCGGGGAGCTGTTTTTT
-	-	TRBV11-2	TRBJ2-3	CASTSQRFSDTRYF	TGTGCCAGCACCTCACAGAGGTTCTCAGATACGCGGTATTTT
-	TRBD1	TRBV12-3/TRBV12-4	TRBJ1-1	CATSLSGGVTEAFF	TGTGCCACCAGTCTCTCAGGGGGGGTCACTGAAGCTTTCTTT
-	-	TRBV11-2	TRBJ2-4	CTSSLMGVLDIQYF	TGTACCAGCAGCTTAATGGGTGTACTAGACATTCAGTACTTC
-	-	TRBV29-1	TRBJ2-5	CSVEVCGETQYF	TGCAGCGTTGAAGTCTGTGGAGAGACCCAGTACTTC
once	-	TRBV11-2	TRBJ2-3	CASSLDLVGRITDTHYF	TGTGCCAGCAGCTTAGATCTAGTGGGACGAATCACAGATACGCATTATTTT
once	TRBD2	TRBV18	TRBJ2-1	CASSPGLAGGPSGEQFF	TGTGCCAGCTCACCTGGACTAGCGGGGGGGCCTTCGGGTGAGCAGTTCTTC
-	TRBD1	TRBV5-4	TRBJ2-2	CASSLRSGTGIPGDLFF	TGTGCCAGTAGCTTACGGTCAGGGACAGGGATCCCCGGGGACCTGTTTTTT
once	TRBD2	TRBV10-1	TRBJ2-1	CASCAGLGRKDEQFF	TGCGCCAGCTGCGCGGGACTAGGGAGGAAGGATGAGCAGTTCTTC
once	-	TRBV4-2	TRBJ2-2	CVSSRNQGPTGELFF	TGTGTCAGCAGCCGAAATCAGGGTCCCACCGGGGAGCTGTTTTTT
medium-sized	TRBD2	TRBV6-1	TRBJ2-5	CASSERVTGGGGETQYF	TGTGCCAGCAGTGAAAGGGTCACAGGCGGGGGTGGAGAGACCCAGTACTTC
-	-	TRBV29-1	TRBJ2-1	CSIVSGVYQSHEHFF	TGCAGCATTGTCAGCGGAGTCTACCAGTCCCATGAGCACTTCTTC
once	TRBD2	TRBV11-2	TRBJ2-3	CVSSLISHLAGGASTDTQYF	TGTGTCAGCAGCTTAATATCGCACCTAGCGGGGGGAGCTAGCACAGATACCCAGTATTTT
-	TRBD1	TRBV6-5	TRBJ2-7	CASSYSGQGSYERYF	TGTGCCAGCAGTTACTCGGGACAGGGGTCCTACGAGCGATACTTC
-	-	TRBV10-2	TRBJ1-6	CAGSSQLGVNNSPLHF	TGCGCCGGCAGCTCACAGTTGGGCGTTAATAATTCACCCCTCCATTTT
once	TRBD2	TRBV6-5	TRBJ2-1	CASSLNVAGFYNEQFF	TGTGCCAGCAGTCTAAACGTAGCGGGCTTCTACAATGAGCAGTTCTTC
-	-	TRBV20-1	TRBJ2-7	CSATRAVEHYF	TGCAGTGCTACCCGGGCAGTCGAGCACTACTTC
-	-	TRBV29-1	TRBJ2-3	CGVVPWDYTDTQYF	TGCGGCGTTGTCCCATGGGATTACACAGATACGCAGTATTTT
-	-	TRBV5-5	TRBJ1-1	CVSSLDLNTEAFF	TGTGTCAGCAGCTTGGACCTAAACACTGAAGCTTTCTTT
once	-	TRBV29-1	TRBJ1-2	CSVLQTGTYGYTF	TGCAGCGTCCTCCAGACAGGAACCTATGGCTACACCTTC
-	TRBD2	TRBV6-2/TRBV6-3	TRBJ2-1	CDSSLGLGNTNEQLF	TGTGACAGCAGTCTGGGACTAGGCAATACCAATGAGCAGCTCTTC
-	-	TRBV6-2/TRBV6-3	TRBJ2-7	CASRNTAETWGSEQYF	TGTGCCAGCAGGAATACTGCCGAGACTTGGGGGAGCGAGCAGTACTTC
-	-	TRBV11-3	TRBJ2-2	CVSSQDGVYTGELSF	TGTGTCAGCAGTCAGGACGGAGTATACACCGGGGAGCTGTCTTTT
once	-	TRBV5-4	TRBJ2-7	CASSLRVAVDREQYF	TGTGCCAGCAGCTTGAGGGTAGCAGTGGATCGGGAGCAGTACTTC
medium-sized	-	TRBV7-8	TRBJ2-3	CASSIHADGGPNTDTQYF	TGTGCCAGCAGCATCCACGCCGATGGGGGACCGAACACAGATACGCAGTATTTT
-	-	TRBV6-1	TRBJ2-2	CASRGVGSTGELF	TGTGCCAGCAGGGGGGTCGGTAGCACCGGGGAGCTGTTT
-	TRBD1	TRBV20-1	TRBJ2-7	CSALDRVDEQYF	TGCAGCGCTCTGGACAGGGTTGACGAGCAGTACTTC
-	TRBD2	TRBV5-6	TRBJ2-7	CACNWGGSSYEQYF	TGTGCCTGCAACTGGGGGGGGTCCTCCTACGAGCAGTACTTC
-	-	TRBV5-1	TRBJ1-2	CASSLKQFYDYTF	TGCGCCAGCAGCTTGAAACAATTCTATGACTACACCTTC
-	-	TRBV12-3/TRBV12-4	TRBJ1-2	CGGTLGDGYTF	TGTGGTGGCACCCTGGGAGATGGCTACACCTTC
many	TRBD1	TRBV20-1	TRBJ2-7	CSARDPNRGSYEQYF	TGCAGTGCTAGAGATCCGAACAGGGGCTCCTACGAGCAGTACTTC
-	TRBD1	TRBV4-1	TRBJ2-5	CASSQNPGQAKETHYF	TGCGCCAGCAGCCAAAACCCGGGACAGGCTAAAGAGACCCACTACTTC
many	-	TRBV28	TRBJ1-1	CASSSQLHTEAFF	TGTGCCAGCAGTTCCCAGCTCCACACTGAAGCTTTCTTT
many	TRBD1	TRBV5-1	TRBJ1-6	CASSLQGTGSPLHF	TGCGCCAGCAGCCTACAGGGGACAGGTTCACCCCTCCACTTT
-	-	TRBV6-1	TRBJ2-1	CASTLRGDTGSNEHFF	TGTGCCAGCACCCTAAGGGGGGACACAGGGTCCAATGAGCATTTCTTC
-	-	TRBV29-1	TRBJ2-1	CRVEKAMGEQLF	TGCAGGGTTGAAAAAGCAATGGGTGAGCAGTTATTC
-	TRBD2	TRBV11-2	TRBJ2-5	CANSIGTSRDFGETQYF	TGTGCCAACAGCATAGGGACTAGTCGGGATTTCGGGGAGACCCAGTACTTC
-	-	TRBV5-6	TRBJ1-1	CVSSTFEHTEAFF	TGTGTCAGCAGCACCTTCGAACACACTGAAGCTTTCTTC
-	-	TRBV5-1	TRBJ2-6	CASSMTVIVSAANVLTF	TGCGCCAGCAGCATGACAGTAATCGTCTCTGCGGCCAACGTCCTGACTTTC
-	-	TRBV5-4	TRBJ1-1	CVSSHDRMNTEAFF	TGTGTCAGCAGCCACGACAGGATGAACACTGAAGCTTTCTTT
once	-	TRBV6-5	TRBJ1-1	CDSSSSGGANTEVFF	TGTGACAGCAGCTCTTCGGGGGGAGCGAACACTGAAGTTTTCTTT
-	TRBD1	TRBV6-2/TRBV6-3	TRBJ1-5	CTSCLGRGLNQPQHF	TGTACCAGCTGTTTGGGCAGGGGGCTGAATCAGCCCCAGCATTTT